Below, 4 T cell receptor beta chains from the same sample are listed, as sequenced in a study of blood T cell repertoires in COVID-19. Method: immunoSEQ multiplex PCR; TCRdb's copy keeps in-frame clones and lacks some. In the table there are under 150,000 clones, around 88% of which are singletons. The sequenced sample was peripheral blood. Every receptor here comes from a human donor in a cohort sampled during active COVID-19.

This clone was seen once. The chain links TRBV27 to TRBJ2-3; D not resolved. In germline, CDR1 is MNHEY, CDR2 SMNVEV (reference sequence). The CDR3 is made up of 13 amino acids. With 5 bases removed from V and 10 bases from J, the gap between germline ends came to 16 bases. In nucleotides, the CDR3 is TGTGCCAGCAGTGTAAGCAGGCCCAGTTCGCAGTATTTT. It translates to CASSVSRPSSQYF.

V usage is TRBV9 and J usage is TRBJ2-5; 8 bases agree with TRBD2. Trimming took 6 bases from V and 2 from J; bases not matched to a gene: 6. CDR3 size: 14 residues. Germline V gives CDR1 SGDLS, CDR2 YYNGEE. CDR3 in amino acids: CASTTGGLQETQYF. CDR3 sequence (DNA): TGTGCCAGCACAACGGGGGGGCTTCAAGAGACCCAGTACTTC.

This clone was picked up one time. The chain recombines TRBV6-5 with TRBJ2-5; 10 nucleotides line up with TRBD2. The CDR3 is 15 residues long. J gave up 2 bases and V 0 bases, and 0 bases lay outside the gene matches. The germline V gene has CDR1 MNHEY and CDR2 SVGAGI. The CDR3 loop is CASSYSTSGQETQYF. The CDR3 DNA follows: TGTGCCAGCAGTTACTCGACTAGCGGGCAAGAGACCCAGTACTTC.

Of note for this clone: A read error may account for a junction end that differs from germline. The gene calls are TRBV7-7 and TRBJ2-7, with 8 bases fitting TRBD1. Germline V gives CDR1 SSHAT, CDR2 FNYEAQ (reference sequence). This CDR3 has 17 residues. CDR3 bases: TGTGCTAGCAGCCACAAGATATCCGAGGACAGGGCCCACGAGCAGTACTTC. This codes for CASSHKISEDRAHEQYF.